The 8 T cell receptor beta chains below were found in one sample sequenced in a study of regulatory T cells in long-lasting Graves disease. TCR beta libraries were built with iRepertoire HTBI primers and Arm-PCR of CDR3 regions. TCRdb independently ran MiXCR on the multiplex PCR reads; one entry per CDR3 protein. The sample contains about 340,000 distinct CDR3 sequences, less than 20% of which appear only once. Time point specified: persistent/refractory GD, antithyroid drugs over 5 years with positive TRAb. Preparation of the TCR library used RNA extracted from PBMCs. The sequencing used peripheral blood mononuclear cells (PBMCs), collected when the disease was refractory, from a patient treated with antithyroid drugs. Receptor source: a female donor with Graves disease.

This clonotype occurred many times. The chain has TRBV28 and TRBJ2-6; maybe TRBD1 (6 bases). The CDR3 totals 13 residues. The V gene's germline CDR1 is MDHEN and CDR2 SYDVKM. Trimming shortened V by 7 bases and J by 9 bases, and 13 bases separated the two germline ends. The CDR3: CASTSGQHNVLTF. The CDR3, as DNA: TGTGCCAGCACCTCCGGACAGCACAACGTCCTGACTTTC.

There are many counts of this clonotype. The chain is built from TRBV12-3 or TRBV12-4 and TRBJ1-4, with a possible D match to TRBD1 (5 bases). This CDR3 has 15 residues. V was shortened by 5 bases and J by 0 bases, with 10 bases between the two germline ends. Here the CDR3 DNA reads TGTGCCAGCAGTGGGGGGACGGCAACTAATGAAAAACTGTTTTTT. This sequence encodes CASSGGTATNEKLFF.

The chain combines TRBV12-3 or TRBV12-4 with TRBJ1-1; TRBD1 matches 7 bases. The CDR3 is 13 residues long. Trimming cost V 4 bases and J 6 bases; bases outside gene matches: 5. The CDR3 protein is CASSSRRGPEAFF. The CDR3 DNA reads as TGTGCCAGCAGTTCCCGTAGGGGGCCTGAAGCTTTCTTT.

This clonotype came up a few times. The chain employs TRBV6-5 and TRBJ1-3; D uncertain. Germline CDR1 MNHEY, CDR2 SVGAGI. Trimming stripped 2 bases from V and 0 bases from J, with 8 bases between. CDR3 length: 15 residues. CDR3 region: CASSYLSYSGNTIYF. As DNA, the CDR3 is TGTGCCAGCAGTTACCTGTCATACTCTGGAAACACCATATATTTT.

The V gene is TRBV27, the J gene TRBJ1-1; D ambiguous. Trimming took off 2 bases at V and 4 bases at J, with 11 bases between the two ends. Germline loops: CDR1 MNHEY, CDR2 SMNVEV (reference sequence). The CDR3 totals 14 residues. The CDR3 DNA is TGTGCCAGCAGTTTAACCCAAGTAGGCACTGAAGCTTTCTTT. Protein product: CASSLTQVGTEAFF.

This clonotype was recorded many times. The chain recombines TRBV4-1 with TRBJ2-5; the match to TRBD2 covers 9 bases. The junction had 8 bases not matched to a gene; V was cut back by 2 bases and J by 4 bases. This CDR3 is built from 16 residues. The germline gives CDR1 MGHRA, CDR2 YSYEKL. CDR3: CASSQTSRGGLETQYF. CDR3 bases: TGCGCCAGCAGCCAAACCTCGCGGGGGGGCCTAGAGACCCAGTACTTC.

This clonotype appeared a few times. The chain links TRBV7-2 to TRBJ2-6, with D tentatively TRBD2 (6 bases). The germline V gene encodes CDR1 SGHTA and CDR2 FQGNSA. This CDR3 has 17 amino acids. Trimming removed 5 bases from V and 2 bases from J, with 16 bases in between. Here the CDR3 DNA reads TGTGCCAGCAGCCCCGTCCATTGGGGGGCTGGGGCCAACGTCCTGACTTTC. Amino acids: CASSPVHWGAGANVLTF.

This clonotype came up a few times. The chain employs TRBV6-1 and TRBJ1-4, with D possibly being TRBD1 (5 bases). V was trimmed by 9 bases and J by 0 bases, leaving 11 bases between them. Germline V CDR1 and CDR2: MNHNS, SASEGT. This CDR3 comprises 14 residues. The CDR3 DNA reads TGTGCCAGACAGGAAACTGCAACTAATGAAAAACTGTTTTTT. This sequence encodes CARQETATNEKLFF.